This TCR beta chain was retrieved from a study of T-cell reconstitution after alpha-beta-depleted transplantation in children (dated by TCRdb to between 2015 and 2016). With respect to the entire study: Using TCR repertoire profiling, the study followed T-cell immune reconstitution in a quantitative way in children after TCRalphabeta/CD19-depleted allogeneic hematopoietic cell transplantation.

The CDR3 measures 13 amino acids from cysteine to phenylalanine. CDR3 DNA only is kept here, 39 bases in frame from base 1. The germline V gene (reference sequence) gives CDR1 as SSHAT and CDR2 as FNYEAQ. The V and J ends are trimmed by 8 bases and 4 bases, leaving 14 bases between them. With regard to this clonotype: Its antigen remains unidentified. Base qualities are not recorded, but no much larger clone differs from it by a single base.

The receptor library was made with PCR. TCRdb records Illumina HiSeq 2500 as the sequencer. TCR libraries were prepared with molecular barcoding, using unique molecular identifiers to normalize TCRbeta repertoire quantification. TCRdb itself trimmed the public reads at Q25 with fastp, ran MiXCR and retained productive beta chains. CDR3 protein sequences are deduplicated, and each keeps its most common genes and DNA. For this sample the table gives 600,000 to 700,000 distinct CDR3 sequences, of which 16% were detected only once. The ten top clones hold about 1.1% of the sample. This sequence originates from a human donor who donated a stem cell graft to a child with acute myeloid leukemia. The chain couples TRBV7-7 to TRBJ1-2, and the D gene may be TRBD1, 5 bases matching. Sequencing used PBMCs from the stem cell graft donor, obtained from the stem cell graft. The DNA sequence follows: TGTGCCAGCTCATCAGGGCAGGTCTATGGCTACACCTTC. This translates into CASSSGQVYGYTF.